The sample holds many counts of the clone carrying this T cell receptor beta chain. This entry belongs to a study of T cell repertoires in cytomegalovirus infection. The wider study: Public signatures in TCR beta pointed to CMV infection and matching HLA type.

V lost 4 bases and J lost 4; bases outside the gene matches: 4. The CDR3 loop spans 13 amino acids. Per the germline V gene, CDR1 is SQVTM and CDR2 is ANQGSEA. Each CDR3 protein is one row after TCRdb ran MiXCR on the reads. The data show around 740,000 distinct CDR3 sequences, 35% to 45% seen once. Sample: PBMCs. The chain employs TRBV29-1 and TRBJ1-5; 7 bases align to TRBD1. This clonotype was obtained from a human donor in good health (CMV status not recorded). Some clones in this sample may be carry-over from other donors' samples. The CDR3 region has the DNA TGCAGCGTTGGCCAGGGGGGGAATCAGCCCCAGCATTTT. Its translation is CSVGQGGNQPQHF.